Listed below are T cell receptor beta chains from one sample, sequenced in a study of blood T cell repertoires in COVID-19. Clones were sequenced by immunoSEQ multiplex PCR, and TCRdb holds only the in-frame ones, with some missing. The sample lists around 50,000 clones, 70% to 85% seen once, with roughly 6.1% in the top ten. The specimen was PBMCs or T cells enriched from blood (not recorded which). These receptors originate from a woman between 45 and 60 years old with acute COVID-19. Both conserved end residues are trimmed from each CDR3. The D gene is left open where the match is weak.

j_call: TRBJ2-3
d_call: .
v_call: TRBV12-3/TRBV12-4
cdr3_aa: ASRYTDTQY

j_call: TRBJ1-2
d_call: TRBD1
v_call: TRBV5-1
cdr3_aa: ASSHGQGNSPGYT

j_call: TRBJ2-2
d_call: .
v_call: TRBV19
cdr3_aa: ASSPPPEAGELF

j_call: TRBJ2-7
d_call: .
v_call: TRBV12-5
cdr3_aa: ASGLYPPTRSSSYEQY

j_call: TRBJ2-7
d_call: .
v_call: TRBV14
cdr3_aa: ASSPLSSSSYEQY

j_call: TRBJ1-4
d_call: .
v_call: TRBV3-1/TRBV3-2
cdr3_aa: ASSQGWGGGREKLF

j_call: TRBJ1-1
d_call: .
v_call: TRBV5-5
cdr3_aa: ASSLQGGDMNTEAF

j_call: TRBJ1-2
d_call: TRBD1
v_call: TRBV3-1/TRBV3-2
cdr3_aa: ASSPSGTGNYGYT

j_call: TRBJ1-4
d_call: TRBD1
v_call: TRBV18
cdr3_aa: ASSRSGQKNEKLF

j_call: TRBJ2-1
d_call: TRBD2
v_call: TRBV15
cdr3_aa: ATSRGGSGGYNEQF

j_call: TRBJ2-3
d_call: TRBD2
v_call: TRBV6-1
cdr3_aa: ASSEGLAGGDTQY

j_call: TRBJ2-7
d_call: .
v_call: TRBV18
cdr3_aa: ASSPPGRGVYEQY

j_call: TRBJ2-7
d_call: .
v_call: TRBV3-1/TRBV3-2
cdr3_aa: ASSQQGTSYEQY

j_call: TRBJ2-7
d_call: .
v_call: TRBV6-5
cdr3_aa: ASSTGGFNEQY

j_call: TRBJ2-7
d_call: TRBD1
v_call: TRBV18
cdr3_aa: ASSAGTDTPYEQY

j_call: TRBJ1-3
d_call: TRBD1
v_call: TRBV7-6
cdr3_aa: ASSEGTVLSFSGNTIY

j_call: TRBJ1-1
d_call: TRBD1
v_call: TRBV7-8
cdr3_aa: ASSLAEGTGNTEAF

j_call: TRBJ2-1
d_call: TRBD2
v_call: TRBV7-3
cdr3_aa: ASSPIAGPTDVEQF

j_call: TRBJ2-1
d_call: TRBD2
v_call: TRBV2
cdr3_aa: ASNLQRGNEQF

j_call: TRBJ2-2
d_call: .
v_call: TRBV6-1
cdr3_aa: ASSEEQGITGELF

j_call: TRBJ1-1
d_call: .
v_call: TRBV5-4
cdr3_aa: ASNRGGSSSPTEAF

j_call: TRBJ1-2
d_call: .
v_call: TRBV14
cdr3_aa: ASSQDEGTRYGYT

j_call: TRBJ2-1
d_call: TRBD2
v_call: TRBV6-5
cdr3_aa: ASRRTSGGAGEQF

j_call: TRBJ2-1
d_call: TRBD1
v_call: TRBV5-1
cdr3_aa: ASSLAGGNEQF

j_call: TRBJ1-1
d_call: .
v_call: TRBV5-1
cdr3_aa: ASSNGVTEAF

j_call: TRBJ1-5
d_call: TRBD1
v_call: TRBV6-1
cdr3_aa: ASSEQGASNQPQH

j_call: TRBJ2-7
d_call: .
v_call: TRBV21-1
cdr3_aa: ASSKVTRGGQSSYEQY

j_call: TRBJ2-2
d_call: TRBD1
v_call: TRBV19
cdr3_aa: ASTHRGLGGELF

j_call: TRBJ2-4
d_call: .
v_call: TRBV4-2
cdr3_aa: ASSQDRAKNIQY

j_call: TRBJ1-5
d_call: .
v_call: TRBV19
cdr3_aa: ASMQAQNNQPQH

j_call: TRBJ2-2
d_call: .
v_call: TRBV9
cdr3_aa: ASSLNRGELF

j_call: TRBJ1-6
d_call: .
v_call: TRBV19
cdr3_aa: ASSIKTGYNSPLH

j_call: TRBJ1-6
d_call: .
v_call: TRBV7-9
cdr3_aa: ASSLGPRDSPLH

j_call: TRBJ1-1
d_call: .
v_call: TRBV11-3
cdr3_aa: ASSSSLLNQRGTEAF

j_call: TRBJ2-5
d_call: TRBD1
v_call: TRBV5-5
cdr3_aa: ASSLYRGRAETQY

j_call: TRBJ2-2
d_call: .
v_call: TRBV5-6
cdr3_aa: ASSLRSPTGELF

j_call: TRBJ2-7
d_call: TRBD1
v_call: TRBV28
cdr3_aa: ASSCHIPDRDCYEQY

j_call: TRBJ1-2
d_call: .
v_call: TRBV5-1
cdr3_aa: ASSLQPGSDGYT

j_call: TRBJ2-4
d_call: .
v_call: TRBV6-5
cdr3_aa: ASFGEAIQY

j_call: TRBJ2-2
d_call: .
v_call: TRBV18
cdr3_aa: ASSPSLTGELF

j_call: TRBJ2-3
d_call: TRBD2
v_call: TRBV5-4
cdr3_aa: ASSLSTSGYTDTQY

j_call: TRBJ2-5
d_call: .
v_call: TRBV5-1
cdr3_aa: ASREGETQY

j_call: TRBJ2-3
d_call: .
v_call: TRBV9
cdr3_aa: ASSVWDSGGGDTQY

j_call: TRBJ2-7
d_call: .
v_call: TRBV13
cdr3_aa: ASSRIRAYEQY

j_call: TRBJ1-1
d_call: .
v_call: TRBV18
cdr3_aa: ASYQGLNTEAF

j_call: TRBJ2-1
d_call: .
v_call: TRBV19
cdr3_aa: ASSVKGVSSYNEQF

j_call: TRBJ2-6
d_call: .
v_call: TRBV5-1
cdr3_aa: ASSNGQFGSGANVLT

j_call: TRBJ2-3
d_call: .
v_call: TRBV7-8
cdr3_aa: ASSRGLDTQY

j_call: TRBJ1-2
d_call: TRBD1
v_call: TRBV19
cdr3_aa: ASSLPGQDYGYT

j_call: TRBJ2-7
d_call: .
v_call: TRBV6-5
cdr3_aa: ASRGRGEQY

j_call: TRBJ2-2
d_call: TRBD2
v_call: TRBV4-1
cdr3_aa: ASSQDMGIVAGARELF

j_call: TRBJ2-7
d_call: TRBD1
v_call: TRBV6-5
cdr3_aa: ASRTGNYEQY

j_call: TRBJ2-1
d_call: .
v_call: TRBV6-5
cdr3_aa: ASSYSRVYNEQF

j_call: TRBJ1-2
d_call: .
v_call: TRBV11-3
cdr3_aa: ASSPTTDHYGYT